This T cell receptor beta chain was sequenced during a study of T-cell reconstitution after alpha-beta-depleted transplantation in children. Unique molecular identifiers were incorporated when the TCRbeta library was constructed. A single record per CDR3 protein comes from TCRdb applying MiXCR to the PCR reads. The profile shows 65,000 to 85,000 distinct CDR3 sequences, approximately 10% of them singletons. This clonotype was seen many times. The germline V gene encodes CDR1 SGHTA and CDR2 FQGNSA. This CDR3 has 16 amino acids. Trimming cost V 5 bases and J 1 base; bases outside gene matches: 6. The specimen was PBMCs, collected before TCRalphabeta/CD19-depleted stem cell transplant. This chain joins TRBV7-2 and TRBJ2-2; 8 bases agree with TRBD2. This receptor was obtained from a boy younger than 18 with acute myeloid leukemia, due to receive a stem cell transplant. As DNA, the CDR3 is TGTGCCAGCAGCCAAACTAGCGGCAGGAACACCGGGGAGCTGTTTTTT. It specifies CASSQTSGRNTGELFF.